This T cell receptor (beta chain) emerged from a study of cytomegalovirus exposure and HLA in healthy donors. The CDR3 is 13 residues long. J lost 1 base, V lost 9 bases, and 3 bases had no gene match. In germline, CDR1 is MNHEY, CDR2 SMNVEV (reference sequence). The PCR used 60 Vbeta and 13 Jbeta primers. Sequenced by immunoSEQ multiplex PCR; TCRdb stores in-frame clones only, minus some. The profile shows some 96,000 clones, roughly four fifths of them singletons. The J gene is TRBJ1-1, the V gene TRBV27, with 9 positions matching TRBD1. Sequenced sample: PBMCs. This sequence originates from a woman aged 60-75 years in good health and CMV-seropositive. The CDR3 DNA is TGTGCCAGTCGGGGACAGGGGAACACTGAAGCTTTCTTT. As protein: CASRGQGNTEAFF.